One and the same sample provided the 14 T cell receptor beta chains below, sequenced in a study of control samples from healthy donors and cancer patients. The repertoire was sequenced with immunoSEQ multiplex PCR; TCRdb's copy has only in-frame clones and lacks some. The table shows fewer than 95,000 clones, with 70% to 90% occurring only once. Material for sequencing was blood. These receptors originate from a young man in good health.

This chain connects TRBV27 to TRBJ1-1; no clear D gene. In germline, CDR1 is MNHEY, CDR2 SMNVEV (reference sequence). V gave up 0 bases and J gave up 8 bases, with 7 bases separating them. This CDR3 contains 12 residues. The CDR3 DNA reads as TGTGCCAGCAGTTTATCAGGTGGAGAAGCTTTCTTT. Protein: CASSLSGGEAFF.

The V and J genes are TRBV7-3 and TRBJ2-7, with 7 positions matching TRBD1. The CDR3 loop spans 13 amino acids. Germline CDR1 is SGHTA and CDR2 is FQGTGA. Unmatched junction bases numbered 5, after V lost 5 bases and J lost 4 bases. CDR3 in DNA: TGTGCCAGCAGCCCCGGGACAGAATACGAGCAGTACTTC. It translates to CASSPGTEYEQYF.

CDR3 sequence reads: CASMTGVGTEAFF. CDR3 DNA sequence: TGTGCCAGCATGACAGGGGTTGGCACTGAAGCTTTCTTT. The gene calls are TRBV12-3 or TRBV12-4 and TRBJ1-1; the match to TRBD1 covers 8 bases. The V and J ends lost 7 bases and 4 bases, in that order; junction bases with no gene match: 5. The CDR3 spans 13 residues.

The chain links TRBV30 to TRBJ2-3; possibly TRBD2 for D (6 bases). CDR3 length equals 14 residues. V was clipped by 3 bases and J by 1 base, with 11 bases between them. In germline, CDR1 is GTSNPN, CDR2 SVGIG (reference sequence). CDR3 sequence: CAWRAGTGTDTQYF. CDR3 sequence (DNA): TGTGCCTGGAGGGCGGGGACCGGCACAGATACGCAGTATTTT.

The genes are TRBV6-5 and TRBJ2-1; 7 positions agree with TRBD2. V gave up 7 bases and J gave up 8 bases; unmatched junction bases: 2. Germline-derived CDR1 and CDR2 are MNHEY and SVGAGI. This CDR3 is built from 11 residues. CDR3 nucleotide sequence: TGTGCCAGCACCGCGGGGGATGAGCAGTTCTTC. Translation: CASTAGDEQFF.

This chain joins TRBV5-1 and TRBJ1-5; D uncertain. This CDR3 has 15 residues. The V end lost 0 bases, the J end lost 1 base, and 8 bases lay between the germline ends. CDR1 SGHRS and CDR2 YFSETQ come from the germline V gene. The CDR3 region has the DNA TGCGCCAGCAGCTTGGATCCGGGCAGCAATCAGCCCCAGCATTTT. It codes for CASSLDPGSNQPQHF.

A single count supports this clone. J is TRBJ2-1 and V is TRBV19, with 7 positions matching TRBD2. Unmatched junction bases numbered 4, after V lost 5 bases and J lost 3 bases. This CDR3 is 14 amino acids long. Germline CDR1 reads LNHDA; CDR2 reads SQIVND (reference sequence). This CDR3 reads CASSPTGGYNEQFF. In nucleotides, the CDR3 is TGTGCCAGTAGTCCAACGGGGGGCTACAATGAGCAGTTCTTC.

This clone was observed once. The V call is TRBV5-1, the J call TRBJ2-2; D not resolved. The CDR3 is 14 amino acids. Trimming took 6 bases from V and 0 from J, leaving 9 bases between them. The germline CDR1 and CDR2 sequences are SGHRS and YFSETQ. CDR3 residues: CASTEQSNTGELFF. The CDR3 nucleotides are TGCGCCAGCACAGAGCAATCGAACACCGGGGAGCTGTTTTTT.

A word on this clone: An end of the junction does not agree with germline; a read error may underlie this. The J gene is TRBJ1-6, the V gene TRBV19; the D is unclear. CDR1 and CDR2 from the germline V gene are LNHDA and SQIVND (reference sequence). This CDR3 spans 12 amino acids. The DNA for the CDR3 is TGTGCCAGTAGCATAGGTAATTCACCCCTCCACTTT. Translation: CASSIGNSPLHF.

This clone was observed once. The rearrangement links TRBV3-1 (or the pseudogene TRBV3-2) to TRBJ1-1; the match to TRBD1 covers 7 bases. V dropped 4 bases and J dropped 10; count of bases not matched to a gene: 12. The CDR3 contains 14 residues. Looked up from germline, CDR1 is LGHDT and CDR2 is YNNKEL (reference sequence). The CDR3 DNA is TGTGCCAGCAGCCCGGGACAGTCGGGGCGTGGAGCTTTCTTT. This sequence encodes CASSPGQSGRGAFF.

The CDR3 spells CASSNGAGGRDEQFF. The CDR3 bases are TGTGCCAGCAGCAACGGGGCAGGGGGTAGGGATGAGCAGTTCTTC. The chain has TRBV21-1 and TRBJ2-1; TRBD1, the table's D call, lacks a check against the DNA. TRBV21-1 is tagged as a pseudogene. CDR3 length: 15 amino acids.

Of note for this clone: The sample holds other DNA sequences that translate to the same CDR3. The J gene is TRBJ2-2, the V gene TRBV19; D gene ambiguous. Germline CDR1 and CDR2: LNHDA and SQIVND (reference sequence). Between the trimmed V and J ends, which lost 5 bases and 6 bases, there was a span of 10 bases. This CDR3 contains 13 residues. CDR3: CASSYKGPGELFF. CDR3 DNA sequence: TGTGCCAGTAGTTACAAGGGCCCCGGGGAGCTGTTTTTT.

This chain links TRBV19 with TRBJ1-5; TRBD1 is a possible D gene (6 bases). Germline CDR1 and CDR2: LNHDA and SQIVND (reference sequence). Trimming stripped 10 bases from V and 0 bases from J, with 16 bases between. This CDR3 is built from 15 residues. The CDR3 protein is CATKGRGYSNQPQHF. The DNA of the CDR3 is TGTGCCACAAAGGGCAGGGGTTATAGCAATCAGCCCCAGCATTTT.

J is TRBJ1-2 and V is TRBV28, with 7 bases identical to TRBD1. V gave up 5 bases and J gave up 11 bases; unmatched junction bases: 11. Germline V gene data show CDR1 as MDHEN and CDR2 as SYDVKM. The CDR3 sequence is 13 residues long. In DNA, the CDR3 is TGTGCCAGCAGTAACAACGACGGGACAGATTACACCTTC. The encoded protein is CASSNNDGTDYTF.